The following is a T cell receptor beta chain sequence with its context. In this sample, this clonotype turned up many times. There is no known antigen for this receptor. No clone much larger than this one lies a single base away; base qualities are absent. Libraries were built with RT-PCR. The data were produced on an Illumina MiSeq. Using fastp at Q25 and MiXCR, TCRdb reprocessed the public reads and kept productive beta chains. Every CDR3 protein is listed once, alongside the most common genes and DNA of its rows. The sample yields about 700,000 distinct CDR3 sequences; about 14% were counted once. The ten largest clones capture just over 3.5% of the sample. This specimen belongs to a study (dated by TCRdb to 2015 to 2016). CDR3 length: 14 amino acids, cysteine to phenylalanine. The entry retains the CDR3 DNA only, 42 bases that are in frame from base 1. According to the germline V gene, CDR1 reads ENHRY and CDR2 reads SYGVKD. Ends trimmed: V by 2 bases, J by 3 bases; bases unmatched to a gene: 3.

This sequence uses TRBV10-3 and TRBJ1-2, with 7 bases in between that match TRBD1. The sequence was obtained from a female donor in good health, serving as a healthy control. Sequenced input: memory CD4+ T cells from blood. The CDR3 loop reads CAISEGDSYYGYTF. The sequenced DNA is TGTGCCATCAGTGAGGGGGACAGCTACTATGGCTACACCTTC.